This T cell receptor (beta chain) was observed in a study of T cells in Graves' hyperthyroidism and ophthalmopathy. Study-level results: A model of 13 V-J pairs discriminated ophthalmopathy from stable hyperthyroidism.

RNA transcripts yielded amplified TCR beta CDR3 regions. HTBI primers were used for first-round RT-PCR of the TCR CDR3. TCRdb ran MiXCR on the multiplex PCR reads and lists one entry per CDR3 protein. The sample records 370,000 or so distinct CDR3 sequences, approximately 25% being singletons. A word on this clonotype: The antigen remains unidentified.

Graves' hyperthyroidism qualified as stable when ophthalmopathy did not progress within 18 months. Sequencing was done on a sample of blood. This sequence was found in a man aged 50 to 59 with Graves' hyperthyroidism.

The chain's CDR3 is CASSLKPFEQFF. The CDR3 bases are TGTGCCAGCAGCTTAAAACCTTTTGAGCAGTTCTTC. J is TRBJ2-1 and V is TRBV7-9; D is unresolved. Germline-derived CDR1 and CDR2 are SEHNR and FQNEAQ (reference sequence). The CDR3 runs 12 residues. The V gene lost 2 bases and the J gene lost 9 bases, with 8 bases spanning the gap.